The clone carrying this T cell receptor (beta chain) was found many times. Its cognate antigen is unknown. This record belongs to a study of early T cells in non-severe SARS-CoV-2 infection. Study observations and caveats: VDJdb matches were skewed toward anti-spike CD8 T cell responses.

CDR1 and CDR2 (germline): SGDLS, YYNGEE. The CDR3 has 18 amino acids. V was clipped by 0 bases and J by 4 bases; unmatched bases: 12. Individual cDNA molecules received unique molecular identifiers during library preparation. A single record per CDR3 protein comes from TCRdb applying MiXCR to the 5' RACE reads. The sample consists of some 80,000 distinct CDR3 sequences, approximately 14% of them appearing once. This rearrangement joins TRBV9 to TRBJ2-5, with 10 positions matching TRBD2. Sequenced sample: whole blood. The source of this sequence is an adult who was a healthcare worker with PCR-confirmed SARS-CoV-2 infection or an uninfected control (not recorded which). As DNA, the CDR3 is TGTGCCAGCAGCGTAGGGGCTAGCGGGGGCGTCGGGGGAGAGACCCAGTACTTC. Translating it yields CASSVGASGGVGGETQYF.